This T cell receptor beta chain was captured by sequencing in a study of cytomegalovirus exposure and HLA in healthy donors. Study information: Researchers previously reported finding roughly 120 million unique TCR beta sequences from approximately 190 million T cells. Overall study results and limits: It was assumed in the presence/absence analyses that sequencing depth was roughly uniform across donors. Analysis was carried out at a later point, and it linked a missense DCLRE1C variant to TCR beta V- and J-gene trimming. Equally common other TCR beta chains were less clonally expanded than HLA-associated ones, a later analysis found.

Turning to this clone: What it binds is not known.

The trim removed 0 bases at V and 2 bases at J, leaving 2 bases unmatched. The CDR3 is 15 residues long. Germline V CDR1 and CDR2: MNHEY, SVGAGI. This PCR relied on a set of 60 Vbeta primers and 13 Jbeta primers. Some clones are missing from TCRdb's copy, which holds only in-frame ones; the method was immunoSEQ multiplex PCR. This sample carries 60,000 to 70,000 clones, about four fifths of them seen once, and the ten largest clones take about 4.7%. Sequenced material: PBMCs. The gene calls are TRBV6-5 and TRBJ1-1, with TRBD1 identical over 8 bases. This receptor was obtained from a young woman in good health and CMV-seronegative. The CDR3 nucleotides read TGTGCCAGCAGTTACTCTGACAGGGGAAACACTGAAGCTTTCTTT. It yields the protein CASSYSDRGNTEAFF.